Here is one T cell receptor (beta chain) with its context. Its target is not known. CDR3 length equals 13 residues. V gave up 5 bases and J gave up 8 bases; unmatched junction bases: 5. The germline gives CDR1 MNHNY, CDR2 SVGAGI (reference sequence). This sample is drawn from a study of OX40 agonist ivuxolimab in advanced cancers. Study in general: Enrolled patients in dose escalation had cancers that were hepatocellular carcinoma, melanoma, renal cell or head and neck cancer. Cohort: approximately 79% men, mean age approximately 60, aged roughly 23 to 79.

Patients who had autoimmune disease history or got systemic immunosuppression were left out. Assay: immunoSEQ multiplex PCR; the TCRdb copy retains only in-frame clones and omits some. The profile shows about 79,000 clones, 80% to 95% of them singletons. General study results and limits: Among the lowest peripheral clonal expansion occurred in 0.1-3.0 mg/kg partial responders.

The sample here was CD4+ or CD8+ T cells sorted from blood, taken in a trial of the OX40 agonist ivuxolimab. The TCR originated in an adult with an advanced solid tumor such as melanoma, head and neck, liver or kidney cancer. This chain connects TRBV6-6 to TRBJ1-2; 10 nucleotides align to TRBD1. Here the CDR3 reads CASSTGTGVGYTF. In nucleotides, the CDR3 is TGTGCCAGCAGTACCGGGACAGGGGTAGGCTACACCTTC.